Sequencing of this T cell receptor (beta chain) was carried out in a study of shared clonotypes between healthy human individuals. Findings and caveats of the study: The naive CD4 repertoires of a handful of donors were compared, and around 5% of clonotypes were shared.

As concerns this clone: Its antigen is undetermined.

Original analysis: Filtering differed, since immunoSEQ gave only junction sequences and no quality scores. Sequencing was performed with immunoSEQ multiplex PCR; in TCRdb, only in-frame clones are kept and a portion is missing. The V and J calls and clone size are taken from that table; D and trimming were inferred from the DNA. The profile shows roughly 2.4 million clones, around 95% of them singletons. The clonotype was recovered from a man younger than 35 in good health. Sequenced sample: naive CD4+ T cells sorted from blood. Subset defined: CD45RA+ positively selected.

The CDR3 protein is CASSTGLAGNNEQFF. The CDR3 nucleotides read TGTGCCAGTAGTACCGGACTAGCGGGCAACAATGAGCAGTTCTTC. J is TRBJ2-1 and V is TRBV19; TRBD2 matches at 11 bases. CDR1 LNHDA and CDR2 SQIVND come from the germline V gene (reference sequence). The length of the CDR3 is 15 residues. After removal of 4 bases from V and 5 bases from J, the junction contained 4 bases not matched to a gene.